The clone carrying this T cell receptor (beta chain) was counted only a few times. No antigen is known for it. Quantitative barcoded 5'-RACE was used to prepare TCR beta libraries. MiXCR, run by TCRdb on the 5' RACE reads, gives a single entry per CDR3 protein. The data show around 250,000 distinct CDR3 sequences, with approximately 11% seen just once and 6% to 8.5% held by the top ten. The sample is drawn from a study of CD8 T cells in ankylosing spondylitis. Study-wide results and limits: Clones tied to disease were said to be significantly enriched in matched ankylosing spondylitis synovial fluid. CD8+ disease-linked clones were present at relatively low frequencies in blood.

The sequencing sample was made of blood, either unsorted or a sorted T cell fraction (not recorded which). The receptor comes from a male donor with ankylosing spondylitis or in good health (not recorded which).

The CDR3 DNA sequence: TGCGCCAGCAGCCCCGAACCAACTAGCGGGACCTACGAGCAGTACTTC. It codes for CASSPEPTSGTYEQYF. J is TRBJ2-7 and V is TRBV10-1, with 10 positions matching TRBD2. The germline V gene has CDR1 WNHNN and CDR2 SYGVQD (reference sequence). V trimming: 6 bases; J trimming: 2 bases; junction bases outside the gene matches: 10. CDR3 length equals 16 residues.